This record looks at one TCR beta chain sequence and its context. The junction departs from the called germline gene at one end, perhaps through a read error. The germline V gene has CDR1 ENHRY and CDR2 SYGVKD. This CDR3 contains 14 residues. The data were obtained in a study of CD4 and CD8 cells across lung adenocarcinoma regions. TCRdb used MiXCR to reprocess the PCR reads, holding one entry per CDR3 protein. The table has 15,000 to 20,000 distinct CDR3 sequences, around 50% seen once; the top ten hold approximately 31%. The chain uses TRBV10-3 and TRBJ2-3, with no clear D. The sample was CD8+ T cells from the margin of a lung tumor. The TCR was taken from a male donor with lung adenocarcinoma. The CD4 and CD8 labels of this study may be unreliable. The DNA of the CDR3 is TGTGCGGGCATTGGATCCTGGGCCCAGGAGACGCAGTACTTT. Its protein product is CAGIGSWAQETQYF.